A single sample gave rise to the 6 T cell receptor beta chains below, sequenced in a study of shared clonotypes between healthy human individuals (TCRdb year 2020). The library was obtained by the immunoSEQ multiplex PCR assay. Not all clones reach the TCRdb copy of this immuneACCESS table, which keeps in-frame sequences only. Checked studies attribute under half of the gap to unresolved V genes and leave the rest unexplained. The sample table shows 150,000 to 200,000 clones, and over 50% are seen once. The top ten clones comprise about 10% of the sample. The sample consisted of memory CD4+ T cells sorted from blood. The label giving this sample's cell subset or site can be read as: CD45RA-negative fraction. All receptors come from a man aged 25 to 40 in good health.

The chain is built from TRBV4-3 and TRBJ1-4; no clear D gene. The CDR3 is made up of 15 amino acids. Germline V gene lookup returns CDR1 LGHNA and CDR2 YSLEER. The ends were cut back, 2 bases at V and 6 bases at J, with 13 bases in the middle. The CDR3 loop is CASSQSGRRDEKLFF. The DNA of the CDR3 is TGCGCCAGCAGCCAATCAGGCCGACGGGATGAAAAACTGTTTTTT.

This clone was picked up a small number of times. The chain is built from TRBV27 and TRBJ2-7; D unresolved. Germline CDR1 is MNHEY and CDR2 is SMNVEV (reference sequence). The CDR3 sequence is 15 residues long. V shed 6 bases and J shed 0 bases, with 15 bases lying between them. The CDR3 region is CASSAIPRNSYEQYF. The CDR3 nucleotides read TGTGCCAGCAGCGCCATACCCCGAAACTCCTACGAGCAGTACTTC.

The chain joins TRBV7-2 to TRBJ2-3; TRBD2 might be the D (5 bases). This CDR3 has 13 residues. V was clipped by 5 bases and J by 9 bases, with 15 bases between them. The germline gives CDR1 SGHTA, CDR2 FQGNSA. The CDR3 loop reads CASSPITSLTQYF. CDR3 bases: TGTGCCAGCAGCCCGATCACTAGTCTCACGCAGTATTTT. The entire variable domain, with the rest obtained from reference TRBV7-2 and TRBJ2-3, is as follows: GAGVSQSPSNKVTEKGKDVELRCDPISGHTALYWYRQSLGQGLEFLIYFQGNSAPDKSGLPSDRFSAERTGGSVSTLTIQRTQQEDSAVYLCASSPITSLTQYFGPGTRLTVL.

The rearrangement links TRBV2 to TRBJ2-1; 9 nucleotides match TRBD1. The ends lost 4 bases at V and 5 bases at J; junction bases unmatched: 6. Germline V gene data show CDR1 as SNHLY and CDR2 as FYNNEI. This CDR3 has 15 amino acids. CDR3 region: CASSGDRAEHNEQFF. CDR3 DNA sequence: TGTGCCAGCAGTGGGGACAGGGCTGAGCACAATGAGCAGTTCTTC.

The chain couples TRBV11-3 to TRBJ2-2, with 7 bases that match TRBD2. The CDR3 sequence is 14 residues long. The V gene's germline CDR1 is SGHNT and CDR2 YENEEA. J lost 5 bases, V lost 5 bases, and 5 bases had no gene match. The CDR3 is CASSPRSGTGELFF. In DNA form, the CDR3 reads TGTGCCAGCAGCCCACGTAGCGGGACCGGGGAGCTGTTTTTT.

This clone was detected a few times. The V and J genes are TRBV6-1 and TRBJ1-2; no clear D. In germline, CDR1 is MNHNS, CDR2 SASEGT. The CDR3 length is 13 residues. Trimming shortened V by 8 bases and J by 10 bases, and 20 bases separated the two germline ends. CDR3 in amino acids: CASSRGREVVYTF. CDR3 nucleotides: TGTGCCAGCTCCCGCGGGCGCGAAGTGGTCTACACCTTC.